These 9 T cell receptor beta chains were all obtained from the same sample, sequenced in a study of cytomegalovirus exposure and HLA in healthy donors. 13 Jbeta primers and 60 Vbeta primers were used for the PCR. The data were produced by immunoSEQ multiplex PCR, yet TCRdb's version contains in-frame clones alone and is incomplete. This sample has over 200,000 clones, with around 88% found just once. Sequencing input: PBMCs. The receptors were gathered from a young woman in good health and CMV-seronegative.

The chain has TRBV5-6 and TRBJ1-4; tentatively, D is TRBD1 (6 bases). Germline-derived CDR1 and CDR2 are SGHDT and YYEEEE. The CDR3 has 13 amino acids. V lost 4 bases, J lost 6 bases, and 10 bases lay in between. The CDR3 DNA sequence: TGTGCCAGCAGCCTACAGGGCCATGAAAAACTGTTTTTT. This translates into CASSLQGHEKLFF.

The chain employs TRBV11-2 and TRBJ2-5; D call uncertain. The J call may not be correct, given that the DNA end is closer to TRBJ2-7. The CDR3 totals 12 residues. Germline V gene data show CDR1 as SGHAT and CDR2 as FQNNGV. CDR3 amino acids: CASSPASYEQYF. Here the CDR3 DNA reads TGTGCCAGCAGCCCCGCGTCCTACGAGCAGTACTTC.

The gene calls are TRBV2 and TRBJ1-1; D remains ambiguous. The CDR3 runs 13 residues. Germline V CDR1 and CDR2: SNHLY, FYNNEI. V was trimmed by 1 base and J by 4 bases, leaving 7 bases between them. DNA for the CDR3: TGTGCCAGCAGTGAAGACCCCGGCACTGAAGCTTTCTTT. As protein: CASSEDPGTEAFF.

The chain carries TRBV5-1 and TRBJ2-7; TRBD1 matches 10 bases. The CDR3 is 14 residues long. After removal of 8 bases from V and 2 bases from J, the junction contained 7 bases not matched to a gene. Germline-derived CDR1 and CDR2 are SGHRS and YFSETQ. This CDR3 is CASRVGQGAYEQYF. The DNA of the CDR3 is TGCGCCAGTCGGGTCGGACAGGGGGCCTACGAGCAGTACTTC.

The chain carries TRBV7-9 and TRBJ2-7; 7 bases align to TRBD2. V shed 2 bases, J shed 2 bases, and the junction held 6 bases outside the gene matches. This CDR3 comprises 15 residues. CDR1 is SEHNR and CDR2 is FQNEAQ in the germline V gene (reference sequence). The CDR3 coding sequence is TGTGCCAGCAGCTTATCGGGGGGTTCTCCCTACGAGCAGTACTTC. This encodes CASSLSGGSPYEQYF.

The chain couples TRBV29-1 to TRBJ2-1; 14 bases align to TRBD2. Germline V lookup: CDR1 SQVTM, CDR2 ANQGSEA. V was clipped by 3 bases and J by 5 bases; unmatched bases: 6. The CDR3 extends over 16 amino acids. The CDR3 spells CSVEGLAGVMDNEQFF. The CDR3, as DNA: TGCAGCGTTGAGGGACTAGCGGGGGTAATGGACAATGAGCAGTTCTTC.

The V call is TRBV30, the J call TRBJ2-2; TRBD2 is a possible D gene (6 bases). This CDR3 is built from 13 residues. Germline V gene sequence: CDR1 GTSNPN, CDR2 SVGIG (reference sequence). V dropped 2 bases and J dropped 6 bases, with 10 bases sitting between them. The CDR3 nucleotides are TGTGCCTGGAGTATTCTAGCGCCCGGGGAGCTGTTTTTT. It translates to CAWSILAPGELFF.

The genes are TRBV5-1 and TRBJ2-7; D is ambiguous. The V end lost 4 bases, the J end lost 0 bases, and 11 bases lay between the germline ends. This CDR3 is built from 14 residues. CDR1 and CDR2 (germline): SGHRS, YFSETQ. CDR3 sequence: CASSPAAGSYEQYF. In DNA form, the CDR3 reads TGCGCCAGCAGCCCGGCGGCCGGCTCCTACGAGCAGTACTTC.

The chain has TRBV9 and TRBJ2-3; TRBD2 matches at 9 bases. The CDR3 totals 15 residues. Germline lookup yields CDR1 SGDLS and CDR2 YYNGEE. With V trimmed by 4 bases and J by 5 bases, 8 bases remained unmatched. The chain's CDR3 is CASSYPSGARDTQYF. DNA for the CDR3: TGTGCCAGCAGCTATCCTAGCGGGGCGAGAGATACGCAGTATTTT.